The source of this T cell receptor (beta chain) is a study of radiotherapy plus CTLA-4 blockade in lung cancer. From germline, CDR1 is SGDLS and CDR2 YYNGEE. V dropped 1 base and J dropped 0 bases, with 8 bases sitting between them. The CDR3 is 14 amino acids. Sequencing was performed with immunoSEQ multiplex PCR; in TCRdb, only in-frame clones are kept and a portion is missing. The sample includes tens of thousands of clones, roughly 86% seen only once; the top ten take roughly 17%. V gene TRBV9 combines with J gene TRBJ2-7, with TRBD2 as a possible D gene (5 bases). Material: peripheral blood, obtained from a patient treated with radiotherapy plus ipilimumab. The receptor was derived from a human donor with non-small cell lung cancer that progressed on radiotherapy plus ipilimumab. Written as DNA, the CDR3 is TGTGCCAGCAGCGTAAGCGGCAACTCCTACGAGCAGTACTTC. This gives the protein CASSVSGNSYEQYF.